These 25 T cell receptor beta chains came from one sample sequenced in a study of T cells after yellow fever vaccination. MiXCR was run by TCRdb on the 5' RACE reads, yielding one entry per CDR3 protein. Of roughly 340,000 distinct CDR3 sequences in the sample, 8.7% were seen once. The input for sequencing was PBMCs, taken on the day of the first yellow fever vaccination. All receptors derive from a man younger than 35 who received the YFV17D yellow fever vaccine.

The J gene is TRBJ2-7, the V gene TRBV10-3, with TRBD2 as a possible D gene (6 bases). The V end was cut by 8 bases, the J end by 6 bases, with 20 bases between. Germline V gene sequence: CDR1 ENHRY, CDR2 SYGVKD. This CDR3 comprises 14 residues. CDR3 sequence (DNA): TGTGCCATCGGCGCCGGCCCCACGGGACTCGAGCAGTACTTC. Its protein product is CAIGAGPTGLEQYF.

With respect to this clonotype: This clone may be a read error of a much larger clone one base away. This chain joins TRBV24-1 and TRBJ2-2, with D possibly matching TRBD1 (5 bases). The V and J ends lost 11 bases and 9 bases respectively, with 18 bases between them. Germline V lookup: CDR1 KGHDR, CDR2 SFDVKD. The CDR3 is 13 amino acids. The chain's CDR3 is CANLLTASWELFF. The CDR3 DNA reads TGTGCCAACCTCTTGACAGCCTCCTGGGAGCTGTTTTTT.

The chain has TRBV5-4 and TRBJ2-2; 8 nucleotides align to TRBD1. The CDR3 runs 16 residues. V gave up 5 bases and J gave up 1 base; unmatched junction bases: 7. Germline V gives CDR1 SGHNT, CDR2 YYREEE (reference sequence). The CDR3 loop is CASRESGTGNTGELFF. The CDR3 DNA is TGTGCCAGCAGGGAGTCCGGGACAGGGAACACCGGGGAGCTGTTTTTT. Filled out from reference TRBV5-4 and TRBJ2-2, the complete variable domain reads ETGVTQSPTHLIKTRGQQVTLRCSSQSGHNTVSWYQQALGQGPQFIFQYYREEENGRGNFPPRFSGLQFPNYSSELNVNALELDDSALYLCASRESGTGNTGELFFGEGSRLTVL.

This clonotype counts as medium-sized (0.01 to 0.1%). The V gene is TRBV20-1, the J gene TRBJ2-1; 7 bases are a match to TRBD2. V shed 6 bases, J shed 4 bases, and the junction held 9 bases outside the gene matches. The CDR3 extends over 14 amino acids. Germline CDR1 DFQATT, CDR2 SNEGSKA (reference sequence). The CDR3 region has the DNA TGCAGTGCCAAGAACTCGGGGGGATACAATGAGCAGTTCTTC. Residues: CSAKNSGGYNEQFF.

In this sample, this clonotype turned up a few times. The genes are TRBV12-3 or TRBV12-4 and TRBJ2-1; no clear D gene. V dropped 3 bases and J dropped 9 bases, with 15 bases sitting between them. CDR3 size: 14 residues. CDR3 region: CASSLLGSRTEQFF. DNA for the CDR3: TGTGCCAGCAGTTTGTTGGGATCCAGAACTGAGCAGTTCTTC.

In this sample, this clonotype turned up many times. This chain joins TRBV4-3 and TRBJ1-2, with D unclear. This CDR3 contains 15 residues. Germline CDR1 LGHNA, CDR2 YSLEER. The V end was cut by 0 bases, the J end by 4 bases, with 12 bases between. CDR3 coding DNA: TGCGCCAGCAGCCAAGAGTACGTACGGAGCTATGGCTACACCTTC. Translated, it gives CASSQEYVRSYGYTF.

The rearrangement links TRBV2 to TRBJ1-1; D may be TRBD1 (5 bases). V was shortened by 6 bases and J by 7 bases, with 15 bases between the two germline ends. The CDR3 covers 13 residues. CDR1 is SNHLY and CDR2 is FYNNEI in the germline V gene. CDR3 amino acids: CASRPQGALEAFF. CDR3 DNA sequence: TGTGCCAGCAGACCCCAGGGAGCCCTTGAAGCTTTCTTT.

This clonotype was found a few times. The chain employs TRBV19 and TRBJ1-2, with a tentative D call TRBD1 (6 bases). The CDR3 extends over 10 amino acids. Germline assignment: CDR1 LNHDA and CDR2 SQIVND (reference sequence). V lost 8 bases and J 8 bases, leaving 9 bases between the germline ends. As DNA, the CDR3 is TGTGCCAGTGGGACACTGGGCTACACCTTC. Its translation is CASGTLGYTF.

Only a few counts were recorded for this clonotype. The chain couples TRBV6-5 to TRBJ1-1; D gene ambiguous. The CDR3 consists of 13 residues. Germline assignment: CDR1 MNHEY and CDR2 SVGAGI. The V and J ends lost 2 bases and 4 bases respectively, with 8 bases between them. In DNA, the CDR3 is TGTGCCAGCAGTTACCTGGGCCGCACTGAAGCTTTCTTT. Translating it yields CASSYLGRTEAFF.

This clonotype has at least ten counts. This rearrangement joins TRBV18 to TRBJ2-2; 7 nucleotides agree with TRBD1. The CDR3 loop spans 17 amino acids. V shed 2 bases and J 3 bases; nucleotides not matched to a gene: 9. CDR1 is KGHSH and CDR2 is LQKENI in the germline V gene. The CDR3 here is CASSPTVVGQYTGELFF. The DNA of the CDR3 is TGTGCCAGCTCACCAACGGTCGTGGGACAGTACACCGGGGAGCTGTTTTTT.

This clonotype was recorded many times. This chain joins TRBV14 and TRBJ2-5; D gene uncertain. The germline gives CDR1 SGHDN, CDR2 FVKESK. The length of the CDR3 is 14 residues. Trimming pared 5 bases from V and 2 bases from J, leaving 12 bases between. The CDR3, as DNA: TGTGCCAGCAGCTTTCGGGCAGGTCAAGAGACCCAGTACTTC. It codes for CASSFRAGQETQYF.

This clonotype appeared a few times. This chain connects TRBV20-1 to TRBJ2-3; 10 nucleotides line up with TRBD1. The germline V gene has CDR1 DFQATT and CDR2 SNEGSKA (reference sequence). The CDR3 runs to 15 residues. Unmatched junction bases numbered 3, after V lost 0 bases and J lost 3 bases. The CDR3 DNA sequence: TGCAGTGCTAGAGATTTGGACAGGGGGACAGATACGCAGTATTTT. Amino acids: CSARDLDRGTDTQYF.

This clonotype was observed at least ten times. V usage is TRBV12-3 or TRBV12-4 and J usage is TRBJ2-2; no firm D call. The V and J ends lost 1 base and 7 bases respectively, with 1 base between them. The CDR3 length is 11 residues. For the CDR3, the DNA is TGTGCCAGCAGTTTAGACGGGGAGCTGTTTTTT. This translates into CASSLDGELFF.

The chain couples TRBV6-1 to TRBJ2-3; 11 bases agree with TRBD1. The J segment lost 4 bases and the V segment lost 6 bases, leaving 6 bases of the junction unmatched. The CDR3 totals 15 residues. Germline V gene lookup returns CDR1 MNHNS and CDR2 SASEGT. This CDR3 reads CASRRTGGIADTQYF. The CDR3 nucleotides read TGTGCCAGCAGACGGACAGGGGGCATCGCAGATACGCAGTATTTT.

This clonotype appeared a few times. DNA for the CDR3: TGCGCCAGCAGCCGTACAGGGGTAAGACGATACTCCTCTGGGGCCAACGTCCTGACTTTC. Amino acids: CASSRTGVRRYSSGANVLTF. The chain uses TRBV4-3 and TRBJ2-6; 7 bases match TRBD1. Germline V gene lookup returns CDR1 LGHNA and CDR2 YSLEER. Trimming cost V 4 bases and J 0 bases; bases outside gene matches: 15. The CDR3 covers 20 residues.

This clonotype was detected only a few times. The CDR3 region is CASSTGLAGPGGRTGELFF. As DNA, the CDR3 is TGTGCCAGTAGTACCGGCCTGGCGGGGCCGGGGGGACGAACCGGGGAGCTGTTTTTT. The rearrangement joins TRBV19 to TRBJ2-2; 7 bases match TRBD2. The trim removed 4 bases at V and 5 bases at J, leaving 19 bases unmatched. The germline gives CDR1 LNHDA, CDR2 SQIVND (reference sequence). The CDR3 is 19 residues long.

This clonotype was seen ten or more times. CDR3 DNA: TGTGCCAGCAGCGTAGAGAACACTGAAGCTTTCTTT. Residues: CASSVENTEAFF. The V gene is TRBV2, the J gene TRBJ1-1; D not certain. There are 12 residues in the CDR3. V was clipped by 6 bases and J by 1 base, with 6 bases between them. CDR1 is SNHLY and CDR2 is FYNNEI in the germline V gene. Variable domain in full (rest from reference TRBV2 and TRBJ1-1): EPEVTQTPSHQVTQMGQEVILRCVPISNHLYFYWYRQILGQKVEFLVSFYNNEISEKSEIFDDQFSVERPDGSNFTLKIRSTKLEDSAMYFCASSVENTEAFFGQGTRLTVV.

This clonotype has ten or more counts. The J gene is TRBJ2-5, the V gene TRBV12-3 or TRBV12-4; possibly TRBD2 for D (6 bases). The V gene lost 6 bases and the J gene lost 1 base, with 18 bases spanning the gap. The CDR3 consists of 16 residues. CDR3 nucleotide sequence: TGTGCCAGCAGCCTCGTGGGCGCGGGAATCCAAGAGACCCAGTACTTC. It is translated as CASSLVGAGIQETQYF.

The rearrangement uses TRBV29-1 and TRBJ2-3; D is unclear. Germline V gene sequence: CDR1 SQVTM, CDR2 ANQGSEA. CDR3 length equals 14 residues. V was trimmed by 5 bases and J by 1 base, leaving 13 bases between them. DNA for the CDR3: TGCAGCGTTCGTCCCCAAAGGGGCACAGATACGCAGTATTTT. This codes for CSVRPQRGTDTQYF.

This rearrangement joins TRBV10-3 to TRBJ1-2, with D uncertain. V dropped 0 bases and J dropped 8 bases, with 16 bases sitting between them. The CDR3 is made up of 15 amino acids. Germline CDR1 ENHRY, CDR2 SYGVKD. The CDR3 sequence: CAISESGSYAQGYTF. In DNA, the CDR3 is TGTGCCATCAGTGAGTCGGGATCATATGCCCAGGGCTACACCTTC.

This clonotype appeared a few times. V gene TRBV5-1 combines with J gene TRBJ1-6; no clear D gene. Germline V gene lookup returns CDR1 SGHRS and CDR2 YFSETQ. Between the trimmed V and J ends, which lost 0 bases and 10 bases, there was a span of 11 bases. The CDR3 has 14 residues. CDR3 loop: CASSLVAPGSPLHF. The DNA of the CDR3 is TGCGCCAGCAGCTTGGTCGCGCCAGGCTCACCCCTCCACTTT.

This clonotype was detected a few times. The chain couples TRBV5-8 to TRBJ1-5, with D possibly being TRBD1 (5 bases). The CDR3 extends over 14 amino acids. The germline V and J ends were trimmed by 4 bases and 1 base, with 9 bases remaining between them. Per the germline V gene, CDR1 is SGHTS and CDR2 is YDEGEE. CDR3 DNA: TGTGCCAGCAGCCGGGGGGAGAGCAATCAGCCCCAGCATTTT. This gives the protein CASSRGESNQPQHF.

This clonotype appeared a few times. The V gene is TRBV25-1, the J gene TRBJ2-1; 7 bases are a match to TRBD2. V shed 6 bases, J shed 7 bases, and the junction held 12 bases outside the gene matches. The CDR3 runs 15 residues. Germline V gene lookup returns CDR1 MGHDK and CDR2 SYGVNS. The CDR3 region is CASRSKRDPRNEQFF. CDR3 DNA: TGTGCCAGCAGATCTAAGCGGGACCCCAGGAATGAGCAGTTCTTC.

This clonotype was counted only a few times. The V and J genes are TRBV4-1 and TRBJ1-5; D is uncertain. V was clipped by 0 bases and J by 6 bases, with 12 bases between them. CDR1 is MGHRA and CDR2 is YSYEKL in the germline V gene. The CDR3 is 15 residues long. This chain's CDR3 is CASSQDVGRGQPQHF. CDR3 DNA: TGCGCCAGCAGCCAAGATGTGGGTCGTGGTCAGCCCCAGCATTTT.

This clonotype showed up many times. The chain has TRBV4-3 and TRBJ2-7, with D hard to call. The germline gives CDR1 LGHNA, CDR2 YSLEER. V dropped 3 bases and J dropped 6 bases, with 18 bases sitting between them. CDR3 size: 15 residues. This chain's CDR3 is CASSQRTHDWVEQYF. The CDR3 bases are TGCGCCAGCAGCCAGAGGACGCATGATTGGGTCGAGCAGTACTTC.